The TCR beta chain under discussion was sequenced for a study of shared clonotypes between healthy human individuals. Study-level points and caveats: Rarefaction curves obtained for sorted subsets showed sequencing incomplete despite large depth.

V was pared by 3 bases and J by 3 bases, with 11 bases of the junction left unmatched. CDR3 length equals 17 residues. From germline, CDR1 is SGHAT and CDR2 FQNNGV. Comments on this clone: Its target is unknown.

It was 200 to 250 ng DNA, approximately 28,000 T cell genomes, that sorted-subset replicate PCRs used. Original methodology: ImmunoSEQ junction-only sequences lacked quality scores, so their filtering differed. Here immunoSEQ multiplex PCR was the method, and the copy in TCRdb shows in-frame clones only, minus some. V, J and clone size were drawn from that table, and D and trimming were deduced from the DNA. The sample has some 2,000,000 clones; approximately 96% are singletons. A CD45RA-negative memory subset and a CD45RA+ naive subset were separated from the CD4+ cells. The chain has TRBV11-2 and TRBJ2-1; TRBD1 agrees at 7 bases. Sequenced material: naive CD4+ T cells sorted from blood. Subset defined: CD45RA+ positively selected. This receptor was obtained from a man in his late teens or twenties in good health. CDR3 nucleotide sequence: TGTGCCAGCAGCTTCTCTTTCGGGACAGAGTACTACAATGAGCAGTTCTTC. Protein sequence: CASSFSFGTEYYNEQFF.